What follows describes a single T cell receptor beta chain. Libraries were prepared by immunoSEQ multiplex PCR; TCRdb keeps only in-frame clonotypes and omits some of them. The profile covers around 130,000 clones, with 75% to 90% appearing a single time and roughly 18% taken by the ten largest. This sample was taken from a study of blood T cell repertoires in COVID-19. Looking at the study overall: Spain, Italy and the United States supplied samples that represented acute and convalescent COVID-19.

This CDR3 is 17 amino acids long. V was pared by 1 base and J by 2 bases, with 16 bases between. CDR1 and CDR2 from the germline V gene are SGHRS and YFSETQ. The sample taken for sequencing was peripheral blood. This receptor was obtained from a man aged 50 to 59 with active or convalescent COVID-19. This sequence joins TRBV5-1 and TRBJ2-1; weak D call: TRBD1 (6 bases). This CDR3 reads CASSLYSRGGAYNEQFF. CDR3 sequence (DNA): TGCGCCAGCAGCTTGTATTCAAGAGGGGGAGCCTACAATGAGCAGTTCTTC. The full variable domain, with the rest looked up from reference TRBV5-1 and TRBJ2-1, is KAGVTQTPRYLIKTRGQQVTLSCSPISGHRSVSWYQQTPGQGLQFLFEYFSETQRNKGNFPGRFSGRQFSNSRSEMNVSTLELGDSALYLCASSLYSRGGAYNEQFFGPGTRLTVL.